This entry describes one T cell receptor (beta chain). The CDR3 spans 14 residues. In germline, CDR1 is MGHRA, CDR2 YSYEKL. V shed 2 bases and J 5 bases; nucleotides not matched to a gene: 6. The data were taken from a study of OX40 agonist ivuxolimab in advanced cancers. Study-level background: Patients were given ivuxolimab, an antibody that agonizes OX40 (CD134).

The repertoire was sequenced with immunoSEQ multiplex PCR; TCRdb's copy has only in-frame clones and lacks some. Of 20,000 or so clones in the sample, approximately 84% were seen once. Patients had blood sampled at baseline and again on cycle 4 day 1 and cycle 7 day 1. This sequence originates from an adult with an advanced solid tumor such as melanoma, head and neck, liver or kidney cancer. The chain links TRBV4-1 to TRBJ2-7, with 7 bases lining up with TRBD2. The material sequenced was CD4+ or CD8+ T cells sorted from blood, taken in a trial of the OX40 agonist ivuxolimab. CDR3 sequence reads: CASSQQAGRDEQYF. The DNA of the CDR3 is TGCGCCAGCAGCCAACAAGCAGGGAGGGACGAGCAGTACTTC.